By share, the clone carrying this T cell receptor (beta chain) ranks as medium-sized. Its matching antigen is unknown. Findings of the study overall: Roughly 13% of tumor Treg sequences matched naive CD4+ cells. In terms of TCR gene usage, tumor memory CD4+ T cells clustered together with blood and lymph node memory CD4+ cells, as well as with lymph node naive CD4+ cells. Tumor-infiltrating Treg TCR alpha and beta sequences overlapped most with tumor naive CD4+ T cells, then blood naive.

The V gene lost 2 bases and the J gene lost 6 bases, with 7 bases spanning the gap. The length of the CDR3 is 12 residues. Purified naive CD4+ T cells were depleted of CD25+ Tregs. Amplification of TRBV12-4/TRBJ1-2 clonotypes used adaptor-ligated barcode primers. TCRdb fed the multiplex PCR reads into MiXCR, producing one record per CDR3 protein. Among around 2,500 distinct CDR3 sequences, approximately 5% were seen once, and the ten largest hold approximately 11%. The V and J genes are TRBV12-3 or TRBV12-4 and TRBJ1-2; D is uncertain. Sequencing was carried out using naive CD4+ T cells sorted from blood. Sample subset: naive CD4+ T cells, CD4+CD45RA+CD25-. This TCR was sampled from a female donor with breast cancer. The CDR3 coding sequence is TGTGCCAGCAGTTTAAGGAGGGATGGCTACACCTTC. Its translation is CASSLRRDGYTF.